This T cell receptor beta chain derives from a study of early T cells in non-severe SARS-CoV-2 infection. This clonotype was seen ten or more times. Its antigen is as yet unknown. This CDR3 region has 16 residues. Per germline, CDR1 SGHRS and CDR2 YFSETQ. V gave up 4 bases and J gave up 5 bases; unmatched junction bases: 8. Notes on the study in general: Matching results from VDJdb favored anti-spike CD8 responses, leaving private and CD4 specificities undetected.

Attachment of unique molecular identifiers was made to individual cDNA molecules. Each CDR3 protein gets one entry after TCRdb re-called the 5' RACE reads with MiXCR. The sample lists 43,000 or so distinct CDR3 sequences; 3% to 4% were seen once. Sequenced input: whole blood. The rearrangement links TRBV5-1 to TRBJ2-5; 13 nucleotides match TRBD2. The clonotype comes from an adult who was a healthcare worker with PCR-confirmed SARS-CoV-2 infection or an uninfected control (not recorded which). The CDR3 sequence: CASSHGTSGNRETQYF. As DNA, the CDR3 is TGCGCCAGCAGCCACGGGACTAGCGGGAATAGGGAGACCCAGTACTTC.